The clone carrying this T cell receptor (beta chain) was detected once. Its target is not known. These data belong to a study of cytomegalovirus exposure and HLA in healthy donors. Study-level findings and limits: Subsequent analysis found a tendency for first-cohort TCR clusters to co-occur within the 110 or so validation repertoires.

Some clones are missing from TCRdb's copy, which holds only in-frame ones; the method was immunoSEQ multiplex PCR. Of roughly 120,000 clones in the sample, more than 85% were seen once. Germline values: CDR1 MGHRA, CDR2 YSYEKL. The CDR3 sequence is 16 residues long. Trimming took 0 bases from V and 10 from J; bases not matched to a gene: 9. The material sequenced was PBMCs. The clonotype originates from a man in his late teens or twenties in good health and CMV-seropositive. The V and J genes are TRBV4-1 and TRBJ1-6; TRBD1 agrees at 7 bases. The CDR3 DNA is TGCGCCAGCAGCCAAGAACAGGAACAGGGGTACTCACCCCTCCACTTT. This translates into CASSQEQEQGYSPLHF.